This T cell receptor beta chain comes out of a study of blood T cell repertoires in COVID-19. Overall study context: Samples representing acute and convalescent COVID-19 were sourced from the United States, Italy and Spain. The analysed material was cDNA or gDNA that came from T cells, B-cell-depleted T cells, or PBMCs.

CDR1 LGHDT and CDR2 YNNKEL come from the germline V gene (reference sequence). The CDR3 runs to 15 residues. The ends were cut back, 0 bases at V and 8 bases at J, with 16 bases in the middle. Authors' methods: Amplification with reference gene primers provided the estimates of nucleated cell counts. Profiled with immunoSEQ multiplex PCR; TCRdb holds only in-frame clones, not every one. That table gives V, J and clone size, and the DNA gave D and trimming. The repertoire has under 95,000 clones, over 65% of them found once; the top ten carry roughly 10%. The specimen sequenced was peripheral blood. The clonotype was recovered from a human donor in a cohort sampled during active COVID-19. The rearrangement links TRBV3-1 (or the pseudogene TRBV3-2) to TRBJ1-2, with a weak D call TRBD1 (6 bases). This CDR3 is CASSQEIGGQGGYTF. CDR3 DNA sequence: TGTGCCAGCAGCCAAGAAATTGGCGGGCAGGGGGGCTACACCTTC.